This entry lists 5 T cell receptor beta chains sequenced from one sample in a study of CXCR3-negative and CXCR3-positive naive CD8 T cells. UMI-labeled 5' RACE TRB cDNA libraries were prepared from the cells. Using the 5' RACE reads, TCRdb records one entry per CDR3 protein without DNA. This table lists 38,000 or so distinct CDR3 sequences. Sequences were obtained from memory CD8+ T cells from blood. These receptors were taken from a human donor in good health. Some clones in this sample may be carry-over from other donors' samples.

The chain uses TRBV5-1 and TRBJ2-7; TCRdb reports TRBD1, a call that lacks DNA to check it against. The CDR3 consists of 15 residues. From germline, CDR1 is SGHRS and CDR2 YFSETQ. The CDR3 loop reads CASSPGDGEGYEQYF.

This rearrangement joins TRBV28 to TRBJ2-1; the D call of TRBD2 rests on TCRdb alone, since no DNA is present to check it. Germline loops: CDR1 MDHEN, CDR2 SYDVKM. CDR3 length equals 16 residues. The CDR3 spells CASSLPDYQNRDEQFF.

The genes are TRBV3-1 and TRBJ2-3; the D call of TRBD1 rests on TCRdb alone, since no DNA is present to check it. Germline loops: CDR1 LGHDT, CDR2 YNNKEL (reference sequence). The CDR3 totals 16 residues. CDR3 amino acids: CASSQEPGLATDTQYF.

The chain recombines TRBV12-3 or TRBV12-4 with TRBJ2-1; checking the TCRdb D call of TRBD2 is not possible without DNA. The CDR3 has 15 residues. CDR3 amino acids: CASSPLGGTYSEQFF.

The CDR3 loop reads CASIPSGGYSYEQYF. The chain joins TRBV28 to TRBJ2-7; the D call from TCRdb, TRBD2, cannot be confirmed without DNA. Germline CDR1 is MDHEN and CDR2 is SYDVKM. The CDR3 consists of 15 residues.